The following is a T cell receptor (beta chain) sequence with its context. Multiplex touch-down PCR with TRB-A/B primers amplified rearranged V-D-J TRB sequences. Using its own MiXCR run on the multiplex PCR reads, TCRdb lists one record per CDR3 protein. This sample has some 2,700 distinct CDR3 sequences, with around 25% found just once. Per the germline V gene, CDR1 is MDHEN and CDR2 is SYDVKM. This CDR3 has 16 residues. The V and J ends lost 5 bases and 3 bases respectively, with 19 bases between them. The data derive from a study of T cell repertoires in aging, cancer and after chemotherapy. The template was genomic DNA from peripheral blood, not RNA.

The sequence was obtained from a human donor with a solid tumor. The V and J genes are TRBV28 and TRBJ1-1, with D perhaps TRBD1 (6 bases). Sequences were obtained from blood. The CDR3 DNA reads as TGTGCCAGCAGTCCCCCTCCAGGGGAGGGTGACACTGAAGCTTTCTTT. This translates into CASSPPPGEGDTEAFF.